These 32 T cell receptor beta chains were sequenced from one sample in a study of T cells in localized non-small cell lung cancer. Sequenced by immunoSEQ multiplex PCR; TCRdb stores in-frame clones only, minus some. The sample has some 39,000 clones; around 79% are singletons. Sequencing used PBMCs, obtained before any cancer treatment. The receptors originated from a woman aged 35-75 years with stage II squamous cell lung carcinoma.

The chain recombines TRBV7-9 with TRBJ1-1; D not certain. Germline V gene sequence: CDR1 SEHNR, CDR2 FQNEAQ (reference sequence). The V end was cut by 7 bases, the J end by 7 bases, with 13 bases between. The length of the CDR3 is 12 residues. The CDR3 region has the DNA TGTGCCAGCACCTCGCCGAGAGGTGAAGCTTTCTTT. Protein sequence: CASTSPRGEAFF.

This chain joins TRBV27 and TRBJ2-6; D is unresolved. CDR1 is MNHEY, CDR2 SMNVEV, per germline (reference sequence). This CDR3 region has 16 residues. Trimming cost V 2 bases and J 0 bases, with 8 bases left between them. This CDR3 is CASSLGSPSGANVLTF. The CDR3 nucleotides are TGTGCCAGCAGTTTAGGCAGCCCCTCTGGGGCCAACGTCCTGACTTTC.

V is TRBV7-3 and J is TRBJ2-2; 13 nucleotides match TRBD2. This CDR3 contains 17 residues. The V segment lost 5 bases and the J segment 4 bases; nucleotides outside the gene matches: 7. Germline loops: CDR1 SGHTA, CDR2 FQGTGA. CDR3 amino acids: CASSPQLAGGPTGELFF. For the CDR3, the DNA is TGTGCCAGCAGCCCCCAACTAGCGGGAGGGCCCACCGGGGAGCTGTTTTTT.

V gene TRBV5-1 combines with J gene TRBJ1-1; unclear D gene. The CDR3 runs 13 residues. Germline CDR1 reads SGHRS; CDR2 reads YFSETQ. Trimming took 7 bases from V and 1 from J, leaving 11 bases between them. In nucleotides, the CDR3 is TGCGCCAGCGGTTCCACCGAGAACACTGAAGCTTTCTTT. Translation: CASGSTENTEAFF.

The chain employs TRBV28 and TRBJ2-7; D is uncertain. V dropped 1 base and J dropped 1 base, with 8 bases sitting between them. Germline V gives CDR1 MDHEN, CDR2 SYDVKM. This CDR3 comprises 14 residues. The CDR3 region is CASSLYRNSYEQYF. The CDR3 region has the DNA TGTGCCAGCAGTTTATACCGGAATTCCTACGAGCAGTACTTC.

The V call is TRBV5-8, the J call TRBJ2-7; a possible D gene is TRBD1 (5 bases). Trimming left V 0 bases short and J 2 bases short, with 15 bases between. Germline-derived CDR1 and CDR2 are SGHTS and YDEGEE. The CDR3 loop spans 16 amino acids. In nucleotides, the CDR3 is TGTGCCAGCAGCTTGGCCGTCGGCGCAGGGACCTACGAGCAGTACTTC. It is translated as CASSLAVGAGTYEQYF.

This clone was detected a few times. For the CDR3, the DNA is TGTGCCAGCAGTTTAACGGGGAGGGACACTGAAGCTTTCTTT. This encodes CASSLTGRDTEAFF. V gene TRBV28 combines with J gene TRBJ1-1; D gene uncertain. CDR3 length: 14 residues. Germline values: CDR1 MDHEN, CDR2 SYDVKM. Trimming removed 2 bases at V and 3 bases at J, with 10 bases between.

This clone was observed a few times. The V gene is TRBV7-2, the J gene TRBJ1-3; the match to TRBD1 covers 7 bases. V shed 1 base, J shed 0 bases, and the junction held 3 bases outside the gene matches. Per the germline V gene, CDR1 is SGHTA and CDR2 is FQGNSA. The CDR3 runs to 16 residues. This CDR3 reads CASSLGGGVSGNTIYF. In DNA form, the CDR3 reads TGTGCCAGCAGCTTAGGAGGGGGCGTCTCTGGAAACACCATATATTTT.

The CDR3: CASSLAVAYDTQYF. The CDR3 coding sequence is TGTGCCAGCAGTCTGGCCGTAGCATATGATACGCAGTATTTT. The chain is built from TRBV28 and TRBJ2-3; D not certain. V lost 5 bases and J lost 6, with 15 bases in between. The CDR3 totals 14 residues. Per germline, CDR1 MDHEN and CDR2 SYDVKM.

This chain connects TRBV11-2 to TRBJ2-4; 11 nucleotides match TRBD1. This CDR3 is 19 amino acids long. In germline, CDR1 is SGHAT, CDR2 FQNNGV. V dropped 4 bases and J dropped 0; count of bases not matched to a gene: 11. This CDR3 reads CASSSRTGGGPIAKNIQYF. For the CDR3, the DNA is TGTGCCAGCAGCTCGCGGACAGGGGGCGGACCAATAGCCAAAAACATTCAGTACTTC.

The chain recombines TRBV5-4 with TRBJ2-3, with 13 bases matching TRBD2. Trimming cost V 4 bases and J 4 bases; bases outside gene matches: 6. The CDR3 length is 16 residues. Germline assignment: CDR1 SGHNT and CDR2 YYREEE (reference sequence). The CDR3, as DNA: TGTGCCAGCAGCGCCGGACTAGCGGGAGCAGCAGATACGCAGTATTTT. This encodes CASSAGLAGAADTQYF.

This chain connects TRBV4-1 to TRBJ1-2; perhaps TRBD1 as D (5 bases). V was clipped by 0 bases and J by 4 bases, with 15 bases between them. Germline lookup yields CDR1 MGHRA and CDR2 YSYEKL. The length of the CDR3 is 16 residues. The CDR3: CASSQEPPGGAYGYTF. CDR3 DNA sequence: TGCGCCAGCAGCCAAGAGCCGCCAGGAGGGGCCTATGGCTACACCTTC.

The chain joins TRBV7-6 to TRBJ2-7; D not resolved. Between the trimmed V and J ends, which lost 3 bases and 0 bases, there was a span of 15 bases. Germline V CDR1 and CDR2: SGHVS, FNYEAQ. The CDR3 runs 16 residues. CDR3 bases: TGTGCCAGCAGCTTGAACCCGGACGCAGCCTCCTACGAGCAGTACTTC. Translated, it gives CASSLNPDAASYEQYF.

The chain combines TRBV11-1 with TRBJ2-1; TRBD2 matches at 9 bases. With 5 bases clipped from V and 3 bases from J, the junction kept 5 bases outside the gene matches. The CDR3 loop spans 15 amino acids. The V gene's germline CDR1 is SGHAT and CDR2 FQDESV (reference sequence). The CDR3 DNA is TGTGCCAGCAGCCTAGGACTAGCGCGCTACAATGAGCAGTTCTTC. It specifies CASSLGLARYNEQFF.

The rearrangement joins TRBV7-9 to TRBJ2-5; D remains ambiguous. The CDR3 extends over 14 amino acids. Trimming left V 1 base short and J 4 bases short, with 10 bases between. The germline gives CDR1 SEHNR, CDR2 FQNEAQ (reference sequence). CDR3 nucleotides: TGTGCCAGCAGCTTAGTTCTAGAACTAGAGACCCAGTACTTC. It translates to CASSLVLELETQYF.

This chain connects TRBV28 to TRBJ2-1, with TRBD2 identical over 7 bases. CDR3 length equals 12 residues. V lost 8 bases and J lost 7; bases outside the gene matches: 5. The germline V gene encodes CDR1 MDHEN and CDR2 SYDVKM. In DNA, the CDR3 is TGTGCCAGCGGGGACTATCGGAATGAGCAGTTCTTC. Translated, it gives CASGDYRNEQFF.

This chain links TRBV27 with TRBJ1-6; D ambiguous. Germline assignment: CDR1 MNHEY and CDR2 SMNVEV (reference sequence). Trimming removed 0 bases at V and 6 bases at J, with 9 bases between. The CDR3 is 15 residues long. CDR3 amino acids: CASSLSPRSNSPLHF. In DNA, the CDR3 is TGTGCCAGCAGTTTATCTCCCAGAAGTAATTCACCCCTCCACTTT.

Details on this clone: This same CDR3 is encoded by further DNA sequences in the sample. The V and J genes are TRBV29-1 and TRBJ1-3; D remains ambiguous. This CDR3 has 12 residues. Per the germline V gene, CDR1 is SQVTM and CDR2 is ANQGSEA. Trimming pared 5 bases from V and 1 base from J, leaving 6 bases between. The CDR3 loop is CSVRGSGNTIYF. The CDR3 coding sequence is TGCAGCGTTCGGGGTTCTGGAAACACCATATATTTT.

V and J are TRBV7-3 and TRBJ2-7; TRBD2 aligns across 11 bases. Germline CDR1 is SGHTA and CDR2 is FQGTGA. The CDR3 is 16 amino acids. After removal of 5 bases from V and 1 base from J, the junction contained 7 bases not matched to a gene. The CDR3 sequence: CASSLSRLAGSYEQYF. Here the CDR3 DNA reads TGTGCCAGCAGCCTAAGTAGACTAGCGGGATCCTACGAGCAGTACTTC.

The gene calls are TRBV5-5 and TRBJ2-3; D perhaps matches TRBD2 (5 bases). Germline V gene data show CDR1 as SGHKS and CDR2 as YYEKEE (reference sequence). This CDR3 contains 16 residues. V gave up 1 base and J gave up 1 base, with 13 bases separating them. CDR3 coding DNA: TGTGCCAGCAGCTTGCTTGGGGAGTTAGGCACAGATACGCAGTATTTT. Translating gives CASSLLGELGTDTQYF. The whole variable domain, filled in from reference TRBV5-5 and TRBJ2-3, reads DAGVTQSPTHLIKTRGQQVTLRCSPISGHKSVSWYQQVLGQGPQFIFQYYEKEERGRGNFPDRFSARQFPNYSSELNVNALLLGDSALYLCASSLLGELGTDTQYFGPGTRLTVL.

This rearrangement joins TRBV4-3 to TRBJ2-3, with 12 bases matching TRBD2. This CDR3 has 16 residues. The junction had 5 bases not matched to a gene; V was cut back by 3 bases and J by 4 bases. In germline, CDR1 is LGHNA, CDR2 YSLEER. CDR3 sequence (DNA): TGCGCCAGCAGCCAGACTAGCGGGAGCCGAGCAGATACGCAGTATTTT. Translating it yields CASSQTSGSRADTQYF.

The chain recombines TRBV7-9 with TRBJ2-7, with 7 bases identical to TRBD2. Germline V gene sequence: CDR1 SEHNR, CDR2 FQNEAQ (reference sequence). The CDR3 totals 13 residues. V gave up 4 bases and J gave up 2 bases; unmatched junction bases: 2. In DNA form, the CDR3 reads TGTGCCAGCAGCTCCGGACTAGCCTACGAGCAGTACTTC. Encoded protein: CASSSGLAYEQYF.

This clone is judged medium-sized. V is TRBV5-4 and J is TRBJ2-2; tentatively, D is TRBD1 or TRBD2 (5 bases each). Trimming took off 4 bases at V and 4 bases at J, with 17 bases between the two ends. This CDR3 has 16 amino acids. CDR1 is SGHNT and CDR2 is YYREEE in the germline V gene (reference sequence). The CDR3: CASSGSEGRSTGELFF. In DNA form, the CDR3 reads TGTGCCAGCAGCGGGAGCGAGGGACGAAGCACCGGGGAGCTGTTTTTT.

The V and J genes are TRBV16 and TRBJ2-5; unclear D gene. The CDR3 is 13 amino acids. Trimming stripped 2 bases from V and 7 bases from J, with 11 bases between. The germline V gene has CDR1 KGHSY and CDR2 FQNENV. The CDR3 sequence: CASSQVDLGTQYF. CDR3 bases: TGTGCCAGCAGCCAAGTTGACCTAGGGACCCAGTACTTC. Full variable domain (remainder filled in from reference TRBV16 and TRBJ2-5): GEEVAQTPKHLVRGEGQKAKLYCAPIKGHSYVFWYQQVLKNEFKFLISFQNENVFDETGMPKERFSAKCLPNSPCSLEIQATKLEDSAVYFCASSQVDLGTQYFGPGTRLLVL.

The chain is built from TRBV4-1 and TRBJ2-5, with 7 nucleotides matching TRBD1. Trimming at V came to 0 bases and at J to 2 bases, leaving 12 bases not matched to a gene. The CDR3 is 18 residues long. Germline V lookup: CDR1 MGHRA, CDR2 YSYEKL. The chain's CDR3 is CASSQERIGTVIQETQYF. As DNA, the CDR3 is TGCGCCAGCAGCCAAGAAAGAATTGGGACAGTGATTCAAGAGACCCAGTACTTC.

The V gene is TRBV5-1, the J gene TRBJ1-4; D is undetermined. The CDR3 totals 12 residues. Trimming shortened V by 1 base and J by 8 bases, and 6 bases separated the two germline ends. In germline, CDR1 is SGHRS, CDR2 YFSETQ. Here the CDR3 reads CASSLNTEKLFF. The CDR3 DNA follows: TGCGCCAGCAGCTTGAATACGGAAAAACTGTTTTTT.

The chain links TRBV4-2 to TRBJ2-3; 7 bases line up with TRBD1. Germline CDR1 LGHNA, CDR2 YNFKEQ. The CDR3 consists of 15 residues. Trimming at V came to 4 bases and at J to 6 bases, leaving 10 bases not matched to a gene. The CDR3 region has the DNA TGTGCCAGCAGCCTGGAGATACAGGGGAGCGATACGCAGTATTTT. This gives the protein CASSLEIQGSDTQYF.

The rearrangement links TRBV28 to TRBJ2-3; 13 bases agree with TRBD2. CDR3 length: 15 residues. CDR1 and CDR2 from the germline V gene are MDHEN and SYDVKM. Trimming at V came to 8 bases and at J to 5 bases, leaving 7 bases not matched to a gene. CDR3 region: CASLTSGGFGDTQYF. Here the CDR3 DNA reads TGTGCCAGCCTGACTAGCGGGGGGTTTGGAGATACGCAGTATTTT.

The chain links TRBV28 to TRBJ1-4, with unresolved D. This CDR3 region has 13 residues. Germline values: CDR1 MDHEN, CDR2 SYDVKM. Trimming left V 2 bases short and J 0 bases short, with 1 base between. The DNA of the CDR3 is TGTGCCAGCAGTTTAGCAACTAATGAAAAACTGTTTTTT. Translating gives CASSLATNEKLFF.

The gene calls are TRBV28 and TRBJ2-3; D gene uncertain. From germline, CDR1 is MDHEN and CDR2 SYDVKM. The CDR3 spans 14 residues. Trimming stripped 7 bases from V and 8 bases from J, with 19 bases between. The CDR3 bases are TGTGCCAGCATGGAGACCAGGAGCCCGGTTACGCAGTATTTT. It yields the protein CASMETRSPVTQYF.

This clone was counted only a few times. This sequence joins TRBV6-6 and TRBJ1-2, with D unresolved. V was clipped by 2 bases and J by 4 bases, with 2 bases between them. There are 11 residues in the CDR3. Germline V gene lookup returns CDR1 MNHNY and CDR2 SVGAGI (reference sequence). The CDR3 DNA follows: TGTGCCAGCAGTTACAGCTATGGCTACACCTTC. Translated, it gives CASSYSYGYTF.

This chain links TRBV6-4 with TRBJ2-3; 8 positions agree with TRBD2. The CDR3 loop spans 13 amino acids. Germline CDR1 MRHNA, CDR2 SNTAGT. V lost 4 bases and J lost 5; bases outside the gene matches: 2. CDR3 protein: CASSGLAGDTQYF. As DNA, the CDR3 is TGTGCCAGCAGTGGGCTAGCGGGAGATACGCAGTATTTT.